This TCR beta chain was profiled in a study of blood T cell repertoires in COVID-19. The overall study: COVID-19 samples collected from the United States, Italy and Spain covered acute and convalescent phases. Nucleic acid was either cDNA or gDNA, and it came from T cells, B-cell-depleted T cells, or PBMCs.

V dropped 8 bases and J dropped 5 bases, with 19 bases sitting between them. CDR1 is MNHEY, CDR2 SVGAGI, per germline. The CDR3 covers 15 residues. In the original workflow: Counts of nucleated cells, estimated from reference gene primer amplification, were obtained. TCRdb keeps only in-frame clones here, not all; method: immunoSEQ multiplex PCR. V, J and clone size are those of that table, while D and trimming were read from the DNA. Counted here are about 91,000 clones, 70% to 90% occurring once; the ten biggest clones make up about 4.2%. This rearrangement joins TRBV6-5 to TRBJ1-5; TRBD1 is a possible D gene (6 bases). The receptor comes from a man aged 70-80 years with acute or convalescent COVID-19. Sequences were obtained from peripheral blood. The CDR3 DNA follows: TGTGCCAGCCGGGGGGCAGAAAGTCGGTATCAGCCCCAGCATTTT. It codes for CASRGAESRYQPQHF.